Detailed here is one T cell receptor (beta chain). Its binding antigen is unknown. No much larger clone is present one base from it, and per-base qualities are unavailable. Relative to germline, V is 4 bases shorter and J is 5 bases shorter, with 17 bases between their ends. Taken from the germline V gene (reference sequence), the CDR1 and CDR2 loops are MNHNY and SVGAGI. The CDR3 sequence holds 16 residues, the cysteine and phenylalanine included. The sequence is cut down to CDR3 DNA, 48 bases in frame from base 1. Library construction relied on the immunoSEQ multiplex PCR assay. For the multiplex PCR, a mixture combining 60 forward primers for TCR Vbeta segments and 13 reverse primers for TCR Jbeta segments was used. Amplification of the CDR3 region of rearranged TCR beta genes was performed with a multiplex PCR assay on genomic DNA. On the Illumina HiSeq System, the amplified TCR beta libraries were sequenced as 87-base-pair reads. Per the source publication's procedure: Across the 500 to 700 repertoires, a later analysis counted roughly 84 million unique TCR beta chains, some 11 million of which were shared by at least two donors. Raw reads were error-corrected and collapsed into unique sequences with a nearest-neighbor algorithm that merged closely related sequences to remove PCR and sequencing errors. Alignment of CDR3 sequences to IMGT reference sequences was used to assign V, D and J gene segments. Each retained sequence needed at least a six-nucleotide match to both a V gene segment and a J gene segment. A rearrangement was called productive if the CDR3 had no stop codons and remained in frame with V and J, and every other rearrangement was called non-productive. CDR3 was defined according to IMGT convention as the region running from the second conserved V-encoded cysteine to the conserved J-encoded phenylalanine. Sequences without an unambiguous match to a single V gene segment were excluded from the earlier analysis of several hundred of the donors. In an earlier analysis of around 600 of the donors, V segments were called functional above 56.7% productive rearrangements and were called segregating when the between-donor standard deviation exceeded 5%. To diagnose cytomegalovirus status from the catalog of TCR beta chain sequences, a statistical classification framework was built. In a later analysis, TCR nucleotide sequences were compared against IMGT/GENE-DB human TR gene sequences so that V and J genes could be assigned. Using the TCRdist pipeline, a later analysis assigned CDR3 sequences along with most-parsimonious VDJ recombination scenarios. In a later analysis, each TCR beta chain was defined by its CDR3 amino acid sequence together with its V-gene family, and reads without a unique V-gene family were excluded. A later analysis removed over 500 highly shared, low-generation-probability nucleotide sequences to deal with suspected cross-contamination and a sequencing artifact. A later analysis calculated a clonal expansion index for each public chain from normalized within-repertoire ranks of inferred template counts. A later analysis computed generation probabilities with a VDJ recombination model fitted to out-of-frame rearrangements, and checked the results against IGoR. Hypergeometric tests were used in a later analysis to score TCR-TCR, TCR-HLA and TCR-CMV co-occurrence, with a repertoire-size bias correction applied to the TCR pairs. False discovery rates were estimated in a later analysis by permuting HLA or CMV assignments 20 times. In a later analysis, co-occurring TCRs were grouped with DBSCAN, and TCRdist sequence similarity was added when clustering was performed within HLA-allele-positive subsets. Repertoires with fewer than 30,000 or more than 120,000 public chains, plus five repertoires with anomalous nucleotide sharing, were excluded from co-occurrence clustering. TCRdb stores this immuneACCESS table with in-frame sequences only. Part of the clones is absent; in the studies checked, under half of the shortfall reflects unresolved V genes, and no reason is known for the rest. That table furnishes V, J and clone size, whereas the DNA furnished D and trimming. Within this sample are approximately 70,000 clones, with roughly 72% of them counted one time only. The ten biggest clones cover approximately 6.3% of the sample.

The cohort comprised 670 or so healthy bone marrow donors. At the time of sampling, every cohort member was nominally healthy, though immune exposures that went unrecorded were likely present. The donor was CMV seronegative and was included in the group of about 400 seronegative cohort members. A peripheral blood sample was collected from each donor, and TCR beta sequencing was performed on peripheral blood mononuclear cells. The Qiagen DNeasy Blood Extraction Kit was used to extract genomic DNA from the blood cell samples. The sample originates from a study of cytomegalovirus exposure and HLA in healthy donors (dated by TCRdb to 2016 to 2017). With respect to the entire study: According to an earlier analysis of several hundred of the donors, about 179 million T cells yielded some 110 million unique TCR beta sequences and around 280 Gb of sequence data. About 330 gigabases of sequencing data and roughly 81 million unique TCR sequences made up an early release that covered approximately 700 HLA-typed donors. The genetic ancestry cluster associated with self-reported Caucasian donors included 81% of the 398 genotyped donors. The study aimed to test whether cataloging public T cell receptors could reveal signatures of past pathogen exposure. The study profiled the T cell repertoires of under 850 subjects by immunosequencing and related them to cytomegalovirus serostatus. A separate validation cohort of over 95 different subjects was used in addition to the roughly 670-subject first cohort. To predict cytomegalovirus infection status, the study combined high-throughput TCR immunosequencing, statistical association of individual TCRs with disease status, and machine learning. A later analysis re-examined previously published TCR beta repertoires from several hundred donors and added high-resolution HLA genotyping to investigate patterns of TCR occurrence. Rather than drawing on any new phenotypic data, the later analysis identified candidate immune exposures from TCR beta sequences and the way those sequences occurred across donors. An earlier analysis of roughly 580 of the donors used high-throughput TCR beta sequencing to judge whether each TCR beta V gene segment behaved as functional or pseudogenic. Alongside the repertoire data, information on donor age, sex, ethnicity and CMV serostatus was compiled. In a later genetic analysis, genome-wide SNP genotypes for about three fifths of the roughly 670 donors were used, and that subset was treated as a discovery cohort. Every discovery cohort repertoire had been produced on one sequencing platform. Both class I and class II loci were covered by HLA typing, at four-digit resolution. Typing coverage differed by locus: A, B, C, DRB1 and DQB1 were typed in about 629-630 donors, DQA1 in roughly 500, DPA1 in around 610, and DPB1 in 450 to 480. Because of strong linkage in the cohort, a handful of DR-DQ haplotypes were treated as single units for association and clustering. Among 398 genotyped donors of the cohort, an average of approximately 230,000 unique TCR beta nucleotide sequences were sequenced per donor, around a sixth of them non-productive. The full study reports these points: According to the authors, the approach could potentially be generalized to other disease states and immunological phenotypes. Several of the top co-occurrence clusters appeared to be linked to parvovirus B19, influenza, CMV and Epstein-Barr virus, according to a later analysis. In a later analysis, some 17,000 TCR beta sequences were associated with specific HLA alleles at a false discovery rate of 0.05. Correlated functional status among segregating V segments might reflect linkage disequilibrium, but an unknown experimental factor could not be ruled out. A few of the identified cytomegalovirus-associated TCR beta chains were confirmed in vitro to be specific for cytomegalovirus antigens. An earlier analysis of roughly 570 of the donors showed that most TCR beta V segments appeared in productive rearrangements either about 90% or about 30% of the time, which broadly matched IMGT annotations. Only TCR beta chains were sequenced in this cohort, and the absence of alpha or paired-chain data limited detectable features. In both the original and validation cohorts, the classifier was reported to diagnose cytomegalovirus status with high specificity and sensitivity. Roughly uniform sequencing depth across donors was assumed in presence/absence analyses, although this assumption may not hold. In a later analysis, most CMV-associated TCR beta chains were found to appear HLA-restricted, with HLA associations seemingly driven largely by CMV exposure. Across donors, most TCR sequences were observed very rarely, whereas some public TCRs were present in many individuals. A later genetic analysis associated a missense DCLRE1C variant with V-gene and J-gene trimming of TCR beta chains, and an independent cohort replicated the association. CMV serostatus was the only immune exposure information available for the cohort. A group of highly shared sequence variants was considered likely to be a technical artifact of the sequencing pipeline. Because HLA typing was missing for some donors at each locus, association tests included only the typed subset. Some IMGT-functional V segments, including TRBV6-2 and TRBV6-3, could not be distinguished by the 87-base-pair reads and were therefore excluded. A later analysis found that HLA-associated TCR beta chains were more clonally expanded and had lower generation probabilities than equally common non-associated chains. Strong co-occurrence of HLA alleles, especially DR and DQ, made assigning TCR associations to individual alleles difficult. A further reported finding was that TCR beta sequences accurately predicted the HLA-A and HLA-B alleles for most subjects in the first cohort. In a later analysis, the rate of TCR association differed among HLA loci, with DRB1 alleles having the most associated TCRs and HLA-C alleles having the fewest. According to a later genetic analysis, donors in an Asian-associated ancestry cluster had fewer N-insertions in productive TCRs than the approximately 690-donor mean. In the study, some 160 TCR beta chains were listed as associated with cytomegalovirus. The earlier analysis of approximately 540 of the donors excluded 15 to 20 rarely observed V segments, including chromosome 9 orphons, because counts were too low.

The clonotype comes from a man between 50 and 59 years old in good health and CMV-seronegative. The sample taken for sequencing was PBMCs. The chain is assembled from TRBV6-6 and TRBJ2-2, and TRBD2 may be the D gene, going by 5 matching bases. The nucleotide sequence is TGTGCCAGCAGTTCTCGGACCCCCAGAGGGACCGGGGAGCTGTTTTTT. This codes for CASSSRTPRGTGELFF.